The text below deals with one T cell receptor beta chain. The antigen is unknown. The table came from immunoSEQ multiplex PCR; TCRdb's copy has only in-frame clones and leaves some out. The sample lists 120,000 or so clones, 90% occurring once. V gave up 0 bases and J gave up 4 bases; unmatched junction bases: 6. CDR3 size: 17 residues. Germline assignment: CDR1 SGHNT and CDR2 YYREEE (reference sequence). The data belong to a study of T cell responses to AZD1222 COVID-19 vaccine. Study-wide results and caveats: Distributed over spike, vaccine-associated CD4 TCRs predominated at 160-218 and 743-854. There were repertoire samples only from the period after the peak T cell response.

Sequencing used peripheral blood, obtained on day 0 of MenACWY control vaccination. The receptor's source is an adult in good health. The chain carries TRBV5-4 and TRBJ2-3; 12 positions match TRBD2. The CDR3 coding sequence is TGTGCCAGCAGCTTGGCCCCTAGCGGGAGGGCCTCAGATACGCAGTATTTT. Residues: CASSLAPSGRASDTQYF. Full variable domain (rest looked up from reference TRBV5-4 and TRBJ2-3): ETGVTQSPTHLIKTRGQQVTLRCSSQSGHNTVSWYQQALGQGPQFIFQYYREEENGRGNFPPRFSGLQFPNYSSELNVNALELDDSALYLCASSLAPSGRASDTQYFGPGTRLTVL.